This T cell receptor beta chain was found in a study of CD8 T cells in ankylosing spondylitis. Germline values: CDR1 ENHRY, CDR2 SYGVKD. The V gene lost 6 bases and the J gene lost 1 base, with 18 bases spanning the gap. The CDR3 consists of 16 residues. Study-level findings and limits: Seemingly characteristic of ankylosing spondylitis blood was a TCR beta motif consisting of eight highly homologous variants. Disease-linked clones were reportedly significantly enriched in matched ankylosing spondylitis synovial fluid. Within peripheral blood, clones linked to disease were CD8+ and relatively rare. Before this, some motif variants had been reported in reactive arthritis synovial fluid and blood.

For this clonotype: Its cognate antigen is unknown.

For TCR beta, libraries came from quantitative 5'-RACE with molecular barcodes. TCRdb itself ran the 5' RACE reads through MiXCR, one entry per CDR3 protein. The sample gives under 850,000 distinct CDR3 sequences, under 20% of which show up once; approximately 18% is in the top ten. The sequenced sample was blood, either unsorted or a sorted T cell fraction (not recorded which). The J gene is TRBJ1-1, the V gene TRBV10-3, with TRBD1 as a possible D gene (5 bases). The sequence was obtained from a male donor with ankylosing spondylitis. The CDR3 sequence: CAISQSPGAANTEAFF. The DNA for the CDR3 is TGTGCCATCAGCCAGAGCCCTGGGGCGGCGAACACTGAAGCTTTCTTT.